This TCR beta chain was sequenced for a study of Tregs in tolerant kidney transplant recipients. Trimming stripped 0 bases from V and 8 bases from J, with 8 bases between. Germline CDR1 DFQATT, CDR2 SNEGSKA (reference sequence). The CDR3 spans 11 residues. In regard to this clone: Its antigen is as yet unknown.

Method: immunoSEQ multiplex PCR; TCRdb's copy keeps in-frame clones and lacks some. The sample yields some 65,000 clones, less than 90% seen once. The study's findings and limits: Few patients were studied, so findings need validation in larger groups.

The chain carries TRBV20-1 and TRBJ2-7, with D uncertain. This TCR came from a human donor in good health. Sequences were obtained from CD4+ T cells from blood. The CDR3 spells CSARDLRKQYF. CDR3 in DNA: TGCAGTGCTAGAGATTTGCGGAAGCAGTACTTC.